This TCR beta chain was recorded in a study of T-cell reconstitution after alpha-beta-depleted transplantation in children. This clonotype was counted many times. Unique molecular identifiers were incorporated during preparation of the TCRbeta library. TCRdb processed the PCR reads anew with MiXCR; each CDR3 protein has one entry. The sample includes around 93,000 distinct CDR3 sequences, 7% to 9% of them seen just once. This CDR3 region has 14 residues. The trim removed 7 bases at V and 0 bases at J, leaving 2 bases unmatched. The germline V gene encodes CDR1 SGHTA and CDR2 FQGNSA. Sequences were derived from PBMCs from the stem cell graft donor, sampled from the stem cell graft. The rearrangement joins TRBV7-2 to TRBJ2-1; TRBD1 matches 8 bases. This receptor was taken from a human donor who donated a stem cell graft to a child with congenital amegakaryocytic thrombocytopenia. The CDR3 loop is CASTQGGSYNEQFF. As DNA, the CDR3 is TGTGCCAGCACACAGGGGGGCTCCTACAATGAGCAGTTCTTC.